These 26 T cell receptor beta chains originate from one sample sequenced in a study of cytomegalovirus exposure and HLA in healthy donors. Amplification used 60 Vbeta primers and 13 Jbeta primers. TCRdb's copy holds only in-frame clones and misses some; the assay was immunoSEQ multiplex PCR. This sample has just over 65,000 clones, with roughly 77% found just once. The sample comprised PBMCs. Every receptor here comes from a human donor in good health.

This clone was recorded a few times. The J gene is TRBJ2-6, the V gene TRBV15; TRBD2 might be the D (5 bases). Germline V gives CDR1 LNHNV, CDR2 YYDKDF (reference sequence). V was trimmed by 3 bases and J by 0 bases, leaving 18 bases between them. This CDR3 is 19 amino acids long. CDR3 nucleotides: TGTGCCACCAGCAGGCCTACGGGCGGGTCCCTCTCTGGGGCCAACGTCCTGACTTTC. This codes for CATSRPTGGSLSGANVLTF.

CDR3 nucleotide sequence: TGTGCCAGCAGCAAAAACGGAGGGGACACCGGGGAGCTGTTTTTT. Its translation is CASSKNGGDTGELFF. The V gene is TRBV21-1, the J gene TRBJ2-2; TRBD2 is the table's D call and was not checked against the DNA. TRBV21-1 is flagged as a pseudogene. CDR3 length equals 15 residues.

The chain couples TRBV19 to TRBJ2-1; D unresolved. CDR3 size: 14 residues. Germline V gene sequence: CDR1 LNHDA, CDR2 SQIVND (reference sequence). Trimming removed 5 bases at V and 8 bases at J, with 16 bases between. CDR3 sequence (DNA): TGTGCCAGTAGTGCGATCTCCGGTGTCGATGAGCAGTTCTTC. Amino acid sequence: CASSAISGVDEQFF.

V usage is TRBV7-3 and J usage is TRBJ1-1; D is perhaps TRBD1 (5 bases). The germline V and J ends were trimmed by 9 bases and 1 base, with 12 bases remaining between them. CDR1 is SGHTA, CDR2 FQGTGA, per germline. The CDR3 covers 13 residues. The CDR3 protein is CASRTRENTEAFF. DNA for the CDR3: TGTGCCAGTAGAACCAGGGAGAACACTGAAGCTTTCTTT.

The chain uses TRBV27 and TRBJ1-2; 9 nucleotides line up with TRBD1. Germline V CDR1 and CDR2: MNHEY, SMNVEV (reference sequence). Trimming cost V 6 bases and J 6 bases; bases outside gene matches: 5. The CDR3 extends over 13 amino acids. CDR3 in DNA: TGTGCCAGCAGCGGACAGGGGCGAGATGGCTACACCTTC. Its protein is CASSGQGRDGYTF.

This clone was observed once. The junction departs from the called germline gene at one end, perhaps through a read error. The chain is built from TRBV13 and TRBJ2-1; TRBD2 agrees at 11 bases. Germline V gives CDR1 PRHDT, CDR2 FYEKMQ (reference sequence). CDR3 size: 12 residues. Here the CDR3 reads CASSLGLAGVVF. The CDR3 DNA sequence: TGTGCCAGCAGCTTAGGACTAGCGGGGGTGGTCTTC.

This clone was picked up a small number of times. This chain joins TRBV5-1 and TRBJ1-6, with 8 positions matching TRBD1. The CDR3 extends over 16 amino acids. Trimming removed 1 base from V and 8 bases from J; junction bases left unmatched: 8. Germline loops: CDR1 SGHRS, CDR2 YFSETQ. CDR3 loop: CASSLSVGQGDSPLHF. For the CDR3, the DNA is TGCGCCAGCAGCTTGTCGGTAGGACAGGGAGATTCACCCCTCCACTTT.

The chain links TRBV7-2 to TRBJ1-2, with TRBD1 matching 8 bases. V was clipped by 5 bases and J by 5 bases; unmatched bases: 19. Germline CDR1 and CDR2: SGHTA and FQGNSA. The CDR3 has 18 amino acids. The DNA for the CDR3 is TGTGCCAGCAGCCGGCCCCAGGGGGCGCATGGCTCTAGGTATGGCTACACCTTC. It encodes CASSRPQGAHGSRYGYTF.

This clone was seen only once. The rearrangement links TRBV7-9 to TRBJ2-5; TRBD1 matches at 7 bases. After removal of 6 bases from V and 4 bases from J, the junction contained 5 bases not matched to a gene. Germline CDR1 is SEHNR and CDR2 is FQNEAQ (reference sequence). The CDR3 has 13 amino acids. Written as DNA, the CDR3 is TGTGCCAGCAGGGTCACAGGGGCAGAGACCCAGTACTTC. It yields the protein CASRVTGAETQYF. Using reference TRBV7-9 and TRBJ2-5 for the parts outside the CDR3, the full variable domain is DTGVSQNPRHKITKRGQNVTFRCDPISEHNRLYWYRQTLGQGPEFLTYFQNEAQLEKSRLLSDRFSAERPKGSFSTLEIQRTEQGDSAMYLCASRVTGAETQYFGPGTRLLVL.

The gene calls are TRBV6-6 and TRBJ2-1; TRBD2 agrees at 8 bases. Germline V gene data show CDR1 as MNHNY and CDR2 as SVGAGI (reference sequence). CDR3 length: 15 amino acids. J gave up 0 bases and V 8 bases, and 6 bases lay outside the gene matches. This CDR3 reads CASLPGTSSYNEQFF. The CDR3 region has the DNA TGTGCCAGCCTACCCGGGACTAGCTCCTACAATGAGCAGTTCTTC.

V and J are TRBV13 and TRBJ2-5; 9 nucleotides agree with TRBD2. The junction had 12 bases not matched to a gene; V was cut back by 5 bases and J by 5 bases. Germline CDR1 and CDR2: PRHDT and FYEKMQ (reference sequence). This CDR3 is 16 amino acids long. The CDR3 sequence is CASSPNSGGRGETQYF. The DNA of the CDR3 is TGTGCCAGCAGCCCTAATAGCGGGGGCCGAGGGGAGACCCAGTACTTC.

This chain joins TRBV15 and TRBJ2-2; D might be TRBD2 (7 bases). Trimming stripped 2 bases from V and 2 bases from J, with 18 bases between. This CDR3 has 18 amino acids. CDR1 and CDR2 (germline): LNHNV, YYDKDF (reference sequence). The CDR3 protein is CATSRPPRGAVNTGELFF. Written as DNA, the CDR3 is TGTGCCACCAGCAGACCCCCCCGGGGGGCCGTAAACACCGGGGAGCTGTTTTTT.

The V call is TRBV5-6, the J call TRBJ1-5, with D possibly matching TRBD1 (5 bases). CDR1 SGHDT and CDR2 YYEEEE come from the germline V gene. The CDR3 extends over 13 amino acids. V dropped 0 bases and J dropped 4 bases, with 5 bases sitting between them. The CDR3 loop is CASSLGTNQPQHF. The CDR3 bases are TGTGCCAGCAGCTTGGGGACAAATCAGCCCCAGCATTTT.

CDR3 loop: CASSLGQSGSPLHF. In nucleotides, the CDR3 is TGTGCCAGCTCACTGGGACAGTCGGGCTCACCCCTCCACTTT. V usage is TRBV18 and J usage is TRBJ1-6, with 7 bases aligning to TRBD1. The CDR3 covers 14 residues. Germline V gives CDR1 KGHSH, CDR2 LQKENI. V lost 4 bases and J lost 10; bases outside the gene matches: 7. The full variable domain, with the rest looked up from reference TRBV18 and TRBJ1-6, is NAGVMQNPRHLVRRRGQEARLRCSPMKGHSHVYWYRQLPEEGLKFMVYLQKENIIDESGMPKERFSAEFPKEGPSILRIQQVVRGDSAAYFCASSLGQSGSPLHFGNGTRLTVT.

The chain recombines TRBV7-3 with TRBJ2-2; 8 nucleotides match TRBD1. This CDR3 region has 16 residues. Looked up from germline, CDR1 is SGHTA and CDR2 is FQGTGA. With V trimmed by 5 bases and J by 4 bases, 9 bases remained unmatched. CDR3 sequence (DNA): TGTGCCAGCAGCCCCCGGCCAGGGGGCGTCACCGGGGAGCTGTTTTTT. Amino acids: CASSPRPGGVTGELFF.

V and J are TRBV5-6 and TRBJ1-4, with TRBD1 identical over 7 bases. With V trimmed by 2 bases and J by 5 bases, 12 bases remained unmatched. From germline, CDR1 is SGHDT and CDR2 YYEEEE. This CDR3 region has 17 residues. CDR3 protein: CASSFHFSGQVNEKLFF. In nucleotides, the CDR3 is TGTGCCAGCAGCTTCCATTTTTCTGGACAGGTCAATGAAAAACTGTTTTTT.

The chain has TRBV9 and TRBJ1-3; D is possibly TRBD1 (6 bases). V was trimmed by 4 bases and J by 1 base, leaving 15 bases between them. CDR3 length: 16 residues. Per the germline V gene, CDR1 is SGDLS and CDR2 is YYNGEE. CDR3 amino acids: CASSLTHTGSGNTIYF. CDR3 in DNA: TGTGCCAGCAGCCTTACCCATACAGGGTCTGGAAACACCATATATTTT. Looking up the rest from reference TRBV9 and TRBJ1-3 gives the full variable domain: DSGVTQTPKHLITATGQRVTLRCSPRSGDLSVYWYQQSLDQGLQFLIQYYNGEERAKGNILERFSAQQFPDLHSELNLSSLELGDSALYFCASSLTHTGSGNTIYFGEGSWLTVV.

This clone was picked up one time. This chain connects TRBV9 to TRBJ1-4, with TRBD1 as a possible D gene (6 bases). Germline V gene lookup returns CDR1 SGDLS and CDR2 YYNGEE. The CDR3 consists of 13 residues. V was cut by 3 bases and J by 4 bases, with 7 bases left in between. The CDR3 protein is CASSGTVNEKLFF. The CDR3 DNA sequence: TGTGCCAGCAGCGGGACAGTTAATGAAAAACTGTTTTTT.

This clone was counted between two and nine times. The rearrangement joins TRBV4-3 to TRBJ1-2; TRBD1 might be the D (5 bases). V gave up 0 bases and J gave up 5 bases, with 10 bases separating them. Per germline, CDR1 LGHNA and CDR2 YSLEER. The CDR3 is 14 amino acids. The CDR3, as DNA: TGCGCCAGCAGCCAAGAGCAGGGATGGTATGGCTACACCTTC. Translating it yields CASSQEQGWYGYTF.

In its sample, this clone was seen a few times. The V gene is TRBV5-4, the J gene TRBJ1-4, with D hard to call. Trimming removed 4 bases at V and 12 bases at J, with 19 bases between. The CDR3 is 14 amino acids. Germline CDR1 and CDR2: SGHNT and YYREEE (reference sequence). CDR3 nucleotide sequence: TGTGCCAGCAGCCCAGAGAATCCAGGAACGGAACTGTTTTTT. It specifies CASSPENPGTELFF. Full variable domain (rest looked up from reference TRBV5-4 and TRBJ1-4): ETGVTQSPTHLIKTRGQQVTLRCSSQSGHNTVSWYQQALGQGPQFIFQYYREEENGRGNFPPRFSGLQFPNYSSELNVNALELDDSALYLCASSPENPGTELFFGSGTQLSVL.

The chain links TRBV19 to TRBJ1-5; maybe TRBD1 (6 bases). There are 14 residues in the CDR3. The V gene lost 10 bases and the J gene lost 0 bases, with 13 bases spanning the gap. Germline V lookup: CDR1 LNHDA, CDR2 SQIVND (reference sequence). This CDR3 is CATWDTHSNQPQHF. The CDR3 DNA follows: TGTGCCACTTGGGACACCCATAGCAATCAGCCCCAGCATTTT. The full variable domain, rest sourced from reference TRBV19 and TRBJ1-5, is DGGITQSPKYLFRKEGQNVTLSCEQNLNHDAMYWYRQDPGQGLRLIYYSQIVNDFQKGDIAEGYSVSREKKESFPLTVTSAQKNPTAFYLCATWDTHSNQPQHFGDGTRLSIL.

The rearrangement joins TRBV10-3 to TRBJ2-1, with TRBD2 matching over 8 bases. The CDR3 totals 16 residues. Germline V gene sequence: CDR1 ENHRY, CDR2 SYGVKD. The junction had 5 bases not matched to a gene; V was cut back by 1 base and J by 3 bases. Here the CDR3 reads CAISELAGGLYNEQFF. The CDR3 region has the DNA TGTGCCATCAGTGAGTTGGCGGGGGGCCTCTACAATGAGCAGTTCTTC.

The gene calls are TRBV6-1 and TRBJ2-7, with D perhaps TRBD2 (6 bases). The V gene lost 0 bases and the J gene lost 4 bases, with 13 bases spanning the gap. In germline, CDR1 is MNHNS, CDR2 SASEGT. The length of the CDR3 is 15 residues. CDR3 protein: CASSEAGRGRYEQYF. The CDR3 DNA sequence: TGTGCCAGCAGTGAAGCGGGGCGGGGTAGATACGAGCAGTACTTC.

The chain has TRBV19 and TRBJ1-5, with D maybe TRBD1 (5 bases). The CDR3 is 14 residues long. V was shortened by 4 bases and J by 7 bases, with 14 bases between the two germline ends. CDR1 and CDR2 (germline): LNHDA, SQIVND (reference sequence). CDR3 residues: CASSTSGGGQPQHF. The CDR3 bases are TGTGCCAGTAGTACCAGCGGGGGAGGGCAGCCCCAGCATTTT.

CDR3 loop: CASSFQRAASGDLAKNIQYF. CDR3 coding DNA: TGTGCCAGCAGCTTTCAACGAGCGGCTAGCGGGGACCTAGCCAAAAACATTCAGTACTTC. The gene calls are TRBV4-2 and TRBJ2-4; 9 bases align to TRBD2. Germline assignment: CDR1 LGHNA and CDR2 YNFKEQ. The CDR3 length is 20 residues. Trimming cost V 5 bases and J 0 bases; bases outside gene matches: 17.

V gene TRBV6-5 combines with J gene TRBJ2-2; 10 bases are a match to TRBD2. Germline values: CDR1 MNHEY, CDR2 SVGAGI. The CDR3 is made up of 16 amino acids. V lost 0 bases, J lost 7 bases, and 5 bases stayed unmatched. The CDR3, as DNA: TGTGCCAGCAGTTACTCGCCCCTAGCGGGGGTCGGGGAGCTGTTTTTT. Protein sequence: CASSYSPLAGVGELFF.